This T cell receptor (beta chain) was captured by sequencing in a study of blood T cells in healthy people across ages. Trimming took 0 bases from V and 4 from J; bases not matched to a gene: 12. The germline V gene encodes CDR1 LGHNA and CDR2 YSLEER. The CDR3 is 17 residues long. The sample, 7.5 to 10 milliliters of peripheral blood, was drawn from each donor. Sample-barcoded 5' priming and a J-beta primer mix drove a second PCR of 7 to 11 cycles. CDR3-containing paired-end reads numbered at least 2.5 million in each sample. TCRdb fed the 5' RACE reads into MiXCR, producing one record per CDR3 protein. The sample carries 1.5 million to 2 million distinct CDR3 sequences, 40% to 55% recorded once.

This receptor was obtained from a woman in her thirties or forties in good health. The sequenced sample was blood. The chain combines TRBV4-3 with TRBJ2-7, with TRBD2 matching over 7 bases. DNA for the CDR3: TGCGCCAGCAGCCAAGATGTCAGCGGGACGGGCTCTTACGAGCAGTACTTC. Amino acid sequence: CASSQDVSGTGSYEQYF.